At least ten counts were recorded for the clone carrying this T cell receptor (beta chain). Its antigen remains unknown. The length of the CDR3 is 14 residues. The germline V gene has CDR1 SGHTA and CDR2 FQGNSA. V was pared by 0 bases and J by 7 bases, with 6 bases of the junction left unmatched. The data were obtained in a study of response to subunit inactivated influenza vaccine. Findings and caveats of the study: Each seasonal influenza vaccination, the authors suggested, recruits few new T cells.

TCRdb used MiXCR to reprocess the RT-PCR reads, holding one entry per CDR3 protein. The sample contains 650,000 to 800,000 distinct CDR3 sequences, roughly 18% of which appear only once. V and J are TRBV7-2 and TRBJ2-7; 7 positions agree with TRBD2. Material: PBMCs from blood, obtained roughly 5 days after vaccination. The TCR originated in a man between 50 and 59 years old who received an inactivated influenza vaccine. The CDR3 protein is CASSLAGGGIEQYF. Here the CDR3 DNA reads TGTGCCAGCAGCTTAGCCGGGGGAGGGATTGAGCAGTACTTC.